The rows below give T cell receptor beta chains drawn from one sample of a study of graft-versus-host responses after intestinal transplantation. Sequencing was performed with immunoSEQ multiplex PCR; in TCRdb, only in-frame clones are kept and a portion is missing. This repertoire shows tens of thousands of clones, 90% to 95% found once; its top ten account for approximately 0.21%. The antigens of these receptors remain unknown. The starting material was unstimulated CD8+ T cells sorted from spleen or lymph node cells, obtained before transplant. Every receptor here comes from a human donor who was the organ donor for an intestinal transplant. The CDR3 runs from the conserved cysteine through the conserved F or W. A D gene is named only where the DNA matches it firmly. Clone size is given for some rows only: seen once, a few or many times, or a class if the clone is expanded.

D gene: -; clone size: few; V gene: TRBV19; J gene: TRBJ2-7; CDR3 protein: CASSIMAGSYEQYF; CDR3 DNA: TGTGCCAGTAGTATTATGGCAGGGAGCTACGAGCAGTACTTC
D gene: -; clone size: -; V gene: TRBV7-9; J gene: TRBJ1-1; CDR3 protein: CASSAGNTEAFF; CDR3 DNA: TGTGCCAGCAGCGCTGGAAACACTGAAGCTTTCTTT
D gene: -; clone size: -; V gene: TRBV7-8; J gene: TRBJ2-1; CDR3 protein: CASSPLGEGTQNEQFF; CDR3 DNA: TGTGCCAGCAGCCCACTAGGAGAGGGTACCCAGAATGAGCAGTTCTTC
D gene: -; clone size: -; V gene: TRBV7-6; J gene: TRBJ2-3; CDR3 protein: CASSLLRDSFTDTQYF; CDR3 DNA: TGTGCCAGCAGCCTACTCCGGGACTCCTTCACAGATACGCAGTATTTT
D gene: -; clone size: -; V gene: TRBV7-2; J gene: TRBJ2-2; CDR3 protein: CASSSRDRHTGELFF; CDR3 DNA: TGTGCCAGCAGCAGCCGGGACCGGCACACCGGGGAGCTGTTTTTT
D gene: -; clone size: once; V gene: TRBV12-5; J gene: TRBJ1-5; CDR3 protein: CASGPASNQPQHF; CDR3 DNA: TGTGCTAGTGGACCAGCAAGCAATCAGCCCCAGCATTTT
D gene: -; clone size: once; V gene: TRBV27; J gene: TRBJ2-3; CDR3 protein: CASSLASRDTQYF; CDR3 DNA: TGTGCCAGCAGTTTGGCCTCCAGGGATACGCAGTATTTT
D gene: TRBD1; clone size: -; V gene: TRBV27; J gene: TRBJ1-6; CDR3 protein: CASSPTGDNSPLHF; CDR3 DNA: TGTGCCAGCAGCCCGACAGGGGACAATTCACCCCTCCACTTT
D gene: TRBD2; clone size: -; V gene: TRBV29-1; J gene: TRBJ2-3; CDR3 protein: CSVVTSGDTQYF; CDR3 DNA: TGCAGCGTTGTGACTAGCGGGGACACGCAGTATTTT
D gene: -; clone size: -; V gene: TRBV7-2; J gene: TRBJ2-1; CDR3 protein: CASSLVVASEYNEQFF; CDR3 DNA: TGTGCCAGCAGCTTAGTGGTGGCTAGCGAGTACAATGAGCAGTTCTTC
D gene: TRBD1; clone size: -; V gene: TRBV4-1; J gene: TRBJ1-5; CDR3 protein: CASSTGQYNQPQHF; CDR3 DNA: TGCGCCAGCAGCACGGGACAGTATAATCAGCCCCAGCATTTT
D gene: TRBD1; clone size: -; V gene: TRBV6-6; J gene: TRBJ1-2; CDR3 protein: CASRNRGQLDRGYTF; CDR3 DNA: TGTGCCAGCAGAAACAGGGGGCAACTCGACCGTGGCTACACCTTC
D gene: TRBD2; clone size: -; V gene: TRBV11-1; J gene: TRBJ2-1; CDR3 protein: CASSHYGGGDNEQFF; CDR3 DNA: TGTGCCAGCAGCCACTACGGCGGGGGGGACAATGAGCAGTTCTTC
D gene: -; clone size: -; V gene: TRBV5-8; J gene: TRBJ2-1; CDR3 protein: CASSNRGKSSYNEQFF; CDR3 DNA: TGTGCCAGCAGCAACCGGGGAAAGAGCTCCTACAATGAGCAGTTCTTC
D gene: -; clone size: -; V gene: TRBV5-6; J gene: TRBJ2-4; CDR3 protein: CASSSWKMDKNIQYF; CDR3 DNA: TGTGCCAGCAGCTCGTGGAAGATGGACAAAAACATTCAGTACTTC
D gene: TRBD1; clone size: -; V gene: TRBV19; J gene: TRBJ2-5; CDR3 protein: CASSIFDRGQETQYF; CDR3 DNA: TGTGCCAGTAGTATTTTCGACAGGGGCCAAGAGACCCAGTACTTC
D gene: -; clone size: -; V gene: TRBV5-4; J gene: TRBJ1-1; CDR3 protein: CASSSGDTDYTEAFF; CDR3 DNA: TGTGCCAGCAGCTCGGGGGACACCGACTACACTGAAGCTTTCTTT
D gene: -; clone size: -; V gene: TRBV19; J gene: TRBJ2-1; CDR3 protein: CASRWEREQFF; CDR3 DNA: TGTGCCAGTAGGTGGGAGCGTGAGCAGTTCTTC
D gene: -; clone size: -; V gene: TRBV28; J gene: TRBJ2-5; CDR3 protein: CASSSTTPETQYF; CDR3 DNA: TGTGCCAGCAGTTCCACTACCCCCGAGACCCAGTACTTC
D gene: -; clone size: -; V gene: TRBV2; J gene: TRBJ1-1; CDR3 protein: CASGASRMNTEAFF; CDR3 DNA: TGTGCCAGCGGTGCAAGCAGGATGAACACTGAAGCTTTCTTT
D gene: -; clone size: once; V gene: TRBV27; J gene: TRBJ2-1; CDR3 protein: CASSFQSDWAYNEQFF; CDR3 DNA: TGTGCCAGCAGTTTTCAGTCGGATTGGGCGTACAATGAGCAGTTCTTC
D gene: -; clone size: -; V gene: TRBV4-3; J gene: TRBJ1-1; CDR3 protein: CASSQARGTEAFF; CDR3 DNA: TGCGCCAGCAGCCAGGCTCGGGGGACTGAAGCTTTCTTT
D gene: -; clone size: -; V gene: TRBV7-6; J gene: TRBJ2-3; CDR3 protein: CASSVGETDTQYF; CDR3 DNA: TGTGCCAGCAGCGTAGGGGAGACAGATACGCAGTATTTT
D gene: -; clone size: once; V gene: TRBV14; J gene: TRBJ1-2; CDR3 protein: CASSQDPTGYGYTF; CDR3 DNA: TGTGCCAGCAGCCAAGATCCAACAGGGTATGGCTACACCTTC
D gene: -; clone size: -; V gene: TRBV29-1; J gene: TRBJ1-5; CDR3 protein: CSVVTPGDNQPQHF; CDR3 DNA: TGCAGCGTTGTTACGCCAGGGGACAATCAGCCCCAGCATTTT
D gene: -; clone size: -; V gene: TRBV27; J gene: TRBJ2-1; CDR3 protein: CASSLLQGEQFF; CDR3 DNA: TGTGCCAGCAGTTTACTCCAGGGTGAGCAGTTCTTC
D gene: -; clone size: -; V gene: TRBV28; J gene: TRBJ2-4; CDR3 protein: CASSQTQGGAKNIQYF; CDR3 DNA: TGTGCCAGCAGCCAGACCCAGGGGGGGGCCAAAAACATTCAGTACTTC
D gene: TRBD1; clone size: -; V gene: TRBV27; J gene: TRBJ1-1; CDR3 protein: CASSPRTGGDTEAFF; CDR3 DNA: TGTGCCAGCAGTCCGCGGACAGGGGGCGACACTGAAGCTTTCTTT
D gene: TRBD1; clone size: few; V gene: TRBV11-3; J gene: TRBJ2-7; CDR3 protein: CASSSWDRGTYEQYF; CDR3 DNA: TGTGCCAGCAGTTCCTGGGACAGGGGCACCTACGAGCAGTACTTC
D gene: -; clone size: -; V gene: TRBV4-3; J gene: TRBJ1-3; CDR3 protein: CASSQDDLSSGNTIYF; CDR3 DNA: TGCGCCAGCAGCCAAGATGATCTGAGCTCTGGAAACACCATATATTTT
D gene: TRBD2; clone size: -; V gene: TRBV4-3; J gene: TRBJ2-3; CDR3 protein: CASSHGGGSTDTQYF; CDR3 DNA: TGCGCCAGCAGCCATGGCGGGGGTAGCACAGATACGCAGTATTTT
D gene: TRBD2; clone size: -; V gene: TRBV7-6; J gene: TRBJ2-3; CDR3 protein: CASSLLAGGFTDTQYF; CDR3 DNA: TGTGCCAGCAGCCTTCTAGCGGGGGGTTTCACAGATACGCAGTATTTT
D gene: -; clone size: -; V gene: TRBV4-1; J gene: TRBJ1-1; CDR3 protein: CASSQDRNGNTEAFF; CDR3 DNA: TGCGCCAGCAGCCAAGATCGGAATGGGAACACTGAAGCTTTCTTT
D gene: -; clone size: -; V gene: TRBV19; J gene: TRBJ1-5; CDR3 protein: CASSIWLSNQPQHF; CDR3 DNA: TGTGCCAGTAGTATTTGGTTGAGCAATCAGCCCCAGCATTTT
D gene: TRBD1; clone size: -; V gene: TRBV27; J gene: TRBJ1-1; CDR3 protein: CASSLTGPIHEAFF; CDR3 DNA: TGTGCCAGCAGTTTGACAGGGCCGATTCATGAAGCTTTCTTT
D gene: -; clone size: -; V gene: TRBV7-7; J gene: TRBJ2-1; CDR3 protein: CASSLEVGAYNEQFF; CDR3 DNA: TGTGCTAGCAGCTTGGAGGTTGGAGCCTACAATGAGCAGTTCTTC
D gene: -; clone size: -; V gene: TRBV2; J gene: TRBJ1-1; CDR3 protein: CASSEAPGAEDTEAFF; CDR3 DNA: TGTGCCAGCAGTGAAGCTCCAGGGGCCGAGGACACTGAAGCTTTCTTT
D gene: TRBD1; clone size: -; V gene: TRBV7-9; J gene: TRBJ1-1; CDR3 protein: CASSETDRQGSEAFF; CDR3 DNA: TGTGCCAGCAGCGAAACAGACCGACAGGGTTCAGAAGCTTTCTTT
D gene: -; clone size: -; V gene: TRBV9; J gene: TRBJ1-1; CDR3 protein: CASSVGGSGMGTEAFF; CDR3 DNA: TGTGCCAGCAGCGTAGGGGGATCAGGGATGGGGACTGAAGCTTTCTTT
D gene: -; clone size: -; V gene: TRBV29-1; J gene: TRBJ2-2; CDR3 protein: CSVEEGTGELFF; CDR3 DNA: TGCAGCGTTGAAGAGGGCACCGGGGAGCTGTTTTTT
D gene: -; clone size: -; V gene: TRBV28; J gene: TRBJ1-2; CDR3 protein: CASTNQGLVSTF; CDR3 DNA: TGTGCCAGCACCAATCAGGGGTTAGTCTCCACCTTC
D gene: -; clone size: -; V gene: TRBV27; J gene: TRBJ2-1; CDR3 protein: CASSTRRGEQFF; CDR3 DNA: TGTGCCAGCAGTACTAGACGGGGCGAGCAGTTCTTC
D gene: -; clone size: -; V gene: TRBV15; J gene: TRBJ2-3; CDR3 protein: CATSTPPADTQYF; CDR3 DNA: TGTGCCACCAGCACCCCGCCGGCGGATACGCAGTATTTT
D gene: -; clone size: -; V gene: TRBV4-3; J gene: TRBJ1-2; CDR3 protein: CASSQDLTEGYTF; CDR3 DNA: TGCGCCAGCAGCCAAGATTTGACAGAGGGCTACACCTTC
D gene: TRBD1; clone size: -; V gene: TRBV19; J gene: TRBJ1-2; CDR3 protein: CASSPTGGDYGYTF; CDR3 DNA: TGTGCCAGTAGCCCGACAGGGGGCGACTATGGCTACACCTTC